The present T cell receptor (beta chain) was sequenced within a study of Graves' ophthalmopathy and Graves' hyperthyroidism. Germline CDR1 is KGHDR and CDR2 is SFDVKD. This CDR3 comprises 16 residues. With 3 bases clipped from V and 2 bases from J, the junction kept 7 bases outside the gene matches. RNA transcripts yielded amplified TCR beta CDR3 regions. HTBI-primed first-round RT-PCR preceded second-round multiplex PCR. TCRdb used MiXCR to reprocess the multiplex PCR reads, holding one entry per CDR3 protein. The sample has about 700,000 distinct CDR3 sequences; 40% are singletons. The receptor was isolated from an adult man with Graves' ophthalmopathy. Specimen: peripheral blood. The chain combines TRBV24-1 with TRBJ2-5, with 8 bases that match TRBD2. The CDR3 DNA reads TGTGCCACCAGTGATGTTATAGCGGGACTACAAGAGACCCAGTACTTC. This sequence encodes CATSDVIAGLQETQYF.